This T cell receptor beta chain was identified during a study of radiotherapy plus CTLA-4 blockade in lung cancer. Turning to the study itself: Objective response was observed in about 19% of patients, and disease control in around 31%.

Turning to this clone: What it binds is not known.

The V end was cut by 5 bases, the J end by 0 bases, with 7 bases between. The CDR3 is made up of 13 amino acids. The germline V gene encodes CDR1 LNHNV and CDR2 YYDKDF (reference sequence). The data were produced by immunoSEQ multiplex PCR, yet TCRdb's version contains in-frame clones alone and is incomplete. The top ten clones hold under 3% of a sample with around 44,000 clones, 70% to 80% of them seen once. Chemo-refractory metastatic non-small-cell lung cancer patients underwent focal radiation alongside CTLA-4 blockade with ipilimumab. Study observations and caveats: Among blood TCR repertoires after radiotherapy plus ipilimumab, tumor-derived clones expanded. The best predictor of response was reported to be early blood T cell clone dynamics, with interferon-beta.

This chain connects TRBV15 to TRBJ1-1; D gene ambiguous. The specimen comprised peripheral blood, sampled from a patient treated with radiotherapy plus ipilimumab. The TCR sequence derives from a human donor with non-small cell lung cancer whose response to radiotherapy plus ipilimumab could not be evaluated. The CDR3, as DNA: TGTGCCACCAGCCGAACTATGAACACTGAAGCTTTCTTT. Protein sequence: CATSRTMNTEAFF.